Following are 15 T cell receptor beta chains from one sample sequenced in a study of blood T cells in healthy people across ages. Alongside a J-beta primer mix, a sample-barcoded 5' primer served in a second PCR lasting 7 to 11 cycles. TCRdb re-called the 5' RACE reads through MiXCR, storing one row per CDR3 protein. The sample lists about 1.1 million distinct CDR3 sequences, around two fifths occurring once. The sample consisted of blood. The source is a man between 18 and 29 years old in good health.

V and J are TRBV4-1 and TRBJ2-5, with TRBD1 identical over 9 bases. CDR3 length: 15 residues. V lost 5 bases, J lost 5 bases, and 9 bases stayed unmatched. Germline CDR1 is MGHRA and CDR2 is YSYEKL. The chain's CDR3 is CASSGIPGTGETQYF. The CDR3 DNA reads as TGCGCCAGCAGCGGTATCCCCGGGACAGGGGAGACCCAGTACTTC.

This chain links TRBV9 with TRBJ2-5; no firm D call. The V and J ends lost 2 bases and 1 base respectively, with 9 bases between them. This CDR3 spans 14 amino acids. Germline CDR1 SGDLS, CDR2 YYNGEE. This chain's CDR3 is CASSVASSQETQYF. DNA for the CDR3: TGTGCCAGCAGCGTGGCGTCTAGCCAAGAGACCCAGTACTTC.

The chain uses TRBV7-2 and TRBJ2-7; D unresolved. This CDR3 spans 15 amino acids. CDR1 and CDR2 from the germline V gene are SGHTA and FQGNSA. V dropped 1 base and J dropped 1 base, with 11 bases sitting between them. The DNA of the CDR3 is TGTGCCAGCAGCTTAGGGACCTACATTTCCTACGAGCAGTACTTC. Its protein is CASSLGTYISYEQYF.

The chain couples TRBV20-1 to TRBJ1-6; no clear D. This CDR3 spans 15 amino acids. Germline CDR1 reads DFQATT; CDR2 reads SNEGSKA (reference sequence). The ends were cut back, 6 bases at V and 9 bases at J, with 21 bases in the middle. CDR3 in DNA: TGCAGTGCCTCTACCTCCACTAGCTGGGGTTCACCCCTCCACTTT. This translates into CSASTSTSWGSPLHF.

About this clonotype: Being one base from a much bigger clone, this may be a read error. The V and J genes are TRBV29-1 and TRBJ2-3, with D uncertain. The assigned J gene may be wrong: the sequence end matches TRBJ1-5 better. Germline CDR1 SQVTM, CDR2 ANQGSEA. This CDR3 has 16 residues. CDR3 loop: CSVEARLASRPDTQHF. The CDR3 nucleotides are TGCAGCGTTGAAGCTCGGCTAGCCTCCAGGCCAGATACGCAGCATTTT.

This clonotype was seen only a few times. The genes are TRBV5-6 and TRBJ1-1, with D perhaps TRBD1 (6 bases). The V end was cut by 3 bases, the J end by 4 bases, with 19 bases between. Germline CDR1 reads SGHDT; CDR2 reads YYEEEE. This CDR3 is 16 amino acids long. The CDR3 bases are TGTGCCAGCAGCTCCGGCCCGGACAGCGGGGGCACTGAAGCTTTCTTT. Translation gives CASSSGPDSGGTEAFF.

The chain recombines TRBV3-1 with TRBJ1-2; D is perhaps TRBD1 (6 bases). V gave up 4 bases and J gave up 7 bases, with 16 bases separating them. Germline V gene lookup returns CDR1 LGHDT and CDR2 YNNKEL (reference sequence). CDR3 length equals 14 residues. This CDR3 is CASSRDTSMFGYTF. CDR3 DNA: TGTGCCAGCAGCCGGGACACCTCCATGTTTGGCTACACCTTC.

This chain connects TRBV11-2 to TRBJ2-1; 12 bases map to TRBD1. Trimming removed 1 base from V and 4 bases from J; junction bases left unmatched: 26. The CDR3 is made up of 24 amino acids. Germline assignment: CDR1 SGHAT and CDR2 FQNNGV. DNA for the CDR3: TGTGCCAGCAGCTTAGTGTTCTTATGGGCTGGGACAGGGGGCGCAGGAAGGGATTACAATGAGCAGTTCTTC. Its translation is CASSLVFLWAGTGGAGRDYNEQFF.

The rearrangement links TRBV4-1 to TRBJ2-3, with D tentatively TRBD1 (6 bases). The CDR3 has 14 amino acids. Trimming took 3 bases from V and 4 from J, leaving 11 bases between them. Germline V gene sequence: CDR1 MGHRA, CDR2 YSYEKL. The CDR3 DNA sequence: TGCGCCAGCAGCCAGGACAGTTTTTCAGATACGCAGTATTTT. Its protein product is CASSQDSFSDTQYF.

A few counts support this clonotype. The chain joins TRBV20-1 to TRBJ1-1; TRBD1 is a possible D gene (5 bases). This CDR3 is built from 16 residues. The V end lost 0 bases, the J end lost 1 base, and 15 bases lay between the germline ends. Germline loops: CDR1 DFQATT, CDR2 SNEGSKA (reference sequence). CDR3: CSARDRGWGGNTEAFF. Here the CDR3 DNA reads TGCAGTGCTAGAGATCGAGGGTGGGGGGGGAACACTGAAGCTTTCTTT.

V usage is TRBV21-1 and J usage is TRBJ2-5; the D call of TRBD2 is as the table states it, not checked on the DNA. TRBV21-1 is an annotated pseudogene. This CDR3 has 16 residues. The CDR3 coding sequence is TGTGCCAGCAGCAAATTTTCGGGAGGCTCCCCTTGGGAGCAGTACTTC. Protein: CASSKFSGGSPWEQYF.

This clonotype occurred a few times. The chain has TRBV28 and TRBJ1-1; D is undetermined. This CDR3 is 16 amino acids long. Trimming removed 5 bases at V and 0 bases at J, with 16 bases between. Germline V lookup: CDR1 MDHEN, CDR2 SYDVKM. The CDR3 here is CASSPPPAAMNTEAFF. The CDR3 DNA follows: TGTGCCAGCAGTCCCCCACCGGCAGCCATGAACACTGAAGCTTTCTTT.

This clonotype occurred a few times. In DNA form, the CDR3 reads TGTGCCAGCAGTGAAAGCCAGGGTGTGAGGTATGAGCAGTTCTTC. This gives the protein CASSESQGVRYEQFF. The chain links TRBV6-1 to TRBJ2-1; perhaps TRBD1 as D (5 bases). CDR1 and CDR2 from the germline V gene are MNHNS and SASEGT. The CDR3 consists of 15 residues. V lost 2 bases and J 8 bases, leaving 16 bases between the germline ends.

This clonotype occurred many times. The V call is TRBV2, the J call TRBJ1-1; possible D gene TRBD1, 5 bases. The CDR3 is 12 residues long. V shed 6 bases and J shed 0 bases, with 5 bases lying between them. The germline gives CDR1 SNHLY, CDR2 FYNNEI. The CDR3 loop is CASRDMNTEAFF. The CDR3 nucleotides read TGTGCCAGCAGGGACATGAACACTGAAGCTTTCTTT.

This clonotype was picked up a small number of times. The gene calls are TRBV29-1 and TRBJ2-1; 10 bases match TRBD2. The ends lost 4 bases at V and 8 bases at J; junction bases unmatched: 5. Germline V gene lookup returns CDR1 SQVTM and CDR2 ANQGSEA. The CDR3 has 13 amino acids. In DNA, the CDR3 is TGCAGCGTTGCTAGCGGGGGCCCCGATGAGCAGTTCTTC. It yields the protein CSVASGGPDEQFF.